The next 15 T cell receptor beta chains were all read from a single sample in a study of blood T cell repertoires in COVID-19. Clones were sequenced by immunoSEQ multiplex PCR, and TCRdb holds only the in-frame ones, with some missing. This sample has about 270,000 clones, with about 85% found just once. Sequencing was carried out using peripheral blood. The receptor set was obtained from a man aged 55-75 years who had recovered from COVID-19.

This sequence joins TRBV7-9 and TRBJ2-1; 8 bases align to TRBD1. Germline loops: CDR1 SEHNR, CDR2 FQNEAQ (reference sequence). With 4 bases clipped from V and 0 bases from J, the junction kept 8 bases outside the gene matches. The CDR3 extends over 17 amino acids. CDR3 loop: CASSSHGQGSSYNEQFF. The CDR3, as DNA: TGTGCCAGCAGCTCCCACGGACAGGGTTCCTCCTACAATGAGCAGTTCTTC.

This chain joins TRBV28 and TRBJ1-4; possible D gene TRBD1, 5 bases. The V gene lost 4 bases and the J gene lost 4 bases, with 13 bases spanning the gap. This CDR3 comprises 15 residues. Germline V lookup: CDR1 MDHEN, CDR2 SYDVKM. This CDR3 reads CASSSQGMGNEKLFF. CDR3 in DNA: TGTGCCAGCAGTTCCCAGGGTATGGGTAATGAAAAACTGTTTTTT.

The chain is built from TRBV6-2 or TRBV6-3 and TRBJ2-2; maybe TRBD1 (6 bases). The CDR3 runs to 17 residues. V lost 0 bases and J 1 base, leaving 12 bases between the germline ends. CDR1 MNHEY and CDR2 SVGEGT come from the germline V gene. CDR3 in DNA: TGTGCCAGCAGTTACTCGGGGGCGGATCTGAACACCGGGGAGCTGTTTTTT. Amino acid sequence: CASSYSGADLNTGELFF.

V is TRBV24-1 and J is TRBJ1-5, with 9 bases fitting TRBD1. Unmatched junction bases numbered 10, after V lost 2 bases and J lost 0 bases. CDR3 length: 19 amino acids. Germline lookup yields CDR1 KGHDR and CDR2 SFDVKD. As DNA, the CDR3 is TGTGCCACCAGTGATTCCTTCGGACAGGGGACTTATAGCAATCAGCCCCAGCATTTT. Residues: CATSDSFGQGTYSNQPQHF.

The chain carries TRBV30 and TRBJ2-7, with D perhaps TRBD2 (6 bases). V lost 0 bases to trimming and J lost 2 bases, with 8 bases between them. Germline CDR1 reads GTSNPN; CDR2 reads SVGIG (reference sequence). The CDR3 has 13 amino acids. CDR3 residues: CAWSVGGAYEQYF. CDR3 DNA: TGTGCCTGGAGTGTAGGAGGGGCCTACGAGCAGTACTTC. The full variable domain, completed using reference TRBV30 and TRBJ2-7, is SQTIHQWPATLVQPVGSPLSLECTVEGTSNPNLYWYRQAAGRGLQLLFYSVGIGQISSEVPQNLSASRPQDRQFILSSKKLLLSDSGFYLCAWSVGGAYEQYFGPGTRLTVT.

CDR3 region: CASSLTGAGANVLTF. For the CDR3, the DNA is TGTGCCAGCAGTTTAACAGGGGCAGGGGCCAACGTCCTGACTTTC. The chain recombines TRBV6-6 with TRBJ2-6; 7 bases are a match to TRBD1. CDR1 and CDR2 from the germline V gene are MNHNY and SVGAGI (reference sequence). Germline trimming cut 4 bases from V and 4 bases from J; bases unmatched to any gene: 4. The CDR3 extends over 15 amino acids.

CDR3 sequence reads: CASSLGQLNRGYTF. DNA of the CDR3: TGTGCCAGCAGCTTGGGACAGCTTAATCGGGGCTACACCTTC. The chain uses TRBV7-2 and TRBJ1-2; TRBD1 aligns across 7 bases. The CDR3 loop spans 14 amino acids. After removal of 3 bases from V and 8 bases from J, the junction contained 9 bases not matched to a gene. Germline CDR1 reads SGHTA; CDR2 reads FQGNSA. Full variable domain (rest looked up from reference TRBV7-2 and TRBJ1-2): GAGVSQSPSNKVTEKGKDVELRCDPISGHTALYWYRQSLGQGLEFLIYFQGNSAPDKSGLPSDRFSAERTGGSVSTLTIQRTQQEDSAVYLCASSLGQLNRGYTFGSGTRLTVV.

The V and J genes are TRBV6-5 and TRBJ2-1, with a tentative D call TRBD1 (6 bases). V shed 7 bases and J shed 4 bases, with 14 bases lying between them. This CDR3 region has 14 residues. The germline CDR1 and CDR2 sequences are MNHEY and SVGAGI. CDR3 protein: CASTSGRGYNEQFF. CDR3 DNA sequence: TGTGCCAGCACCTCGGGAAGGGGGTACAATGAGCAGTTCTTC.

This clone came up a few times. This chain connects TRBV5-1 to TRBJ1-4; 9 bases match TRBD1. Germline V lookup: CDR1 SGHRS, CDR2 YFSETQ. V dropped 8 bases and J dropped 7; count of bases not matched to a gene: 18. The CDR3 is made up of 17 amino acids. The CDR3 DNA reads TGCGCCAGGAGATCCGGGACAGGGTTTTCTCCGGGTGAAAAACTGTTTTTT. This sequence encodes CARRSGTGFSPGEKLFF.

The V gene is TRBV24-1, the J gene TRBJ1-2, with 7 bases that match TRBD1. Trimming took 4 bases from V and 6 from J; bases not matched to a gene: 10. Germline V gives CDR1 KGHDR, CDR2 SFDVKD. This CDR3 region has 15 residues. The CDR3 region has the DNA TGTGCCACCAGTGAGCCTGACAGGGACGGGAATGGCTACACCTTC. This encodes CATSEPDRDGNGYTF.

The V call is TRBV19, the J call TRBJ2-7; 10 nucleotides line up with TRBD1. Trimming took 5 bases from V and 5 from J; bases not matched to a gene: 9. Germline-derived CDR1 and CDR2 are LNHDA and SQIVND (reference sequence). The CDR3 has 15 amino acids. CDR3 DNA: TGTGCCAGTAGTCCCGGGGGGACAGGGGCGAACGAGCAGTACTTC. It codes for CASSPGGTGANEQYF.

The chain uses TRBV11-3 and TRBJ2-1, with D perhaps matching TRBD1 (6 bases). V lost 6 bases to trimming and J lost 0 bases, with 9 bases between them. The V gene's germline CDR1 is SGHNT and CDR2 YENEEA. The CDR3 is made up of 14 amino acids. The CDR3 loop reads CASRGHVSYNEQFF. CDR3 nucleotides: TGTGCCAGCAGGGGACATGTCTCCTACAATGAGCAGTTCTTC.

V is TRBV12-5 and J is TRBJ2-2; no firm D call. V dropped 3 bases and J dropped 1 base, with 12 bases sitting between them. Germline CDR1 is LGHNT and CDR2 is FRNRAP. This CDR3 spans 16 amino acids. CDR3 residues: CASGLVDSLNTGELFF. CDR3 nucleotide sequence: TGTGCTAGTGGTTTAGTAGATAGTCTGAACACCGGGGAGCTGTTTTTT.

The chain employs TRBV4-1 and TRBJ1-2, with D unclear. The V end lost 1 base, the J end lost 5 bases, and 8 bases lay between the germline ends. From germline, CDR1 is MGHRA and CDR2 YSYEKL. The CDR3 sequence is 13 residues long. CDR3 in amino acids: CASSQGGSYGYTF. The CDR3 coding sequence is TGCGCCAGCAGCCAAGGTGGCAGTTATGGCTACACCTTC.

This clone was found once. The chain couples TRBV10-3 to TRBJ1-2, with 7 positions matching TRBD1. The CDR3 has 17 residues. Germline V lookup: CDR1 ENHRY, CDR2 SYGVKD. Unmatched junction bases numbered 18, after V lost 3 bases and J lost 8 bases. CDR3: CAISDSNRTGAPRGYTF. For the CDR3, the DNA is TGTGCCATCAGTGATTCGAACCGGACAGGAGCGCCTAGGGGCTACACCTTC.